Below, one TCR beta chain is given with its context. Its matching antigen is unknown. Samples were assayed with immunoSEQ v3.0 at survey level. Repertoires were generated with immunoSEQ multiplex PCR, while TCRdb's copy carries only in-frame clones and drops some. The profile covers about 38,000 clones, with around 75% appearing a single time and around 5% taken by the ten largest. The CDR3 has 10 amino acids. V dropped 6 bases and J dropped 4 bases, with 4 bases sitting between them. Germline V gene data show CDR1 as SQVTM and CDR2 as ANQGSEA. These data come from a study of long-term antiretroviral therapy in people with HIV. Study-level results: Dominant in the repertoire at all time points were clones expanded before ART.

The sequencing here drew on unsorted PBMCs, taken 1.5 years after starting antiretroviral therapy. This receptor was taken from a man younger than 35 with HIV. The V gene is TRBV29-1, the J gene TRBJ2-1; no clear D gene. The CDR3 DNA is TGCAGCGTGGGGTACAATGAGCAGTTCTTC. Amino acid sequence: CSVGYNEQFF.